These T cell receptor beta chains were read from a single sample in a study of T cell responses to AZD1222 COVID-19 vaccine. The table came from immunoSEQ multiplex PCR; TCRdb's copy has only in-frame clones and leaves some out. Here the sample spans roughly 87,000 clones, 88% being singletons. The specimen comprised peripheral blood, sampled 28 days after the second AZD1222 dose. The receptor set was obtained from an adult who received the AZD1222 COVID-19 vaccine. Each CDR3 is given with its conserved first and last residue. A D gene is named only where the DNA matches it firmly. Expanded clones are given a class, and other clones once, few, many or no size at all.

D	V	J	size	CDR3	DNA
.	TRBV6-1	TRBJ2-7	once	CASSEGVGSYEQYF	TGTGCCAGCAGTGAAGGGGTAGGGTCCTACGAGCAGTACTTC
TRBD1	TRBV2	TRBJ1-2	.	CASSEALGGSYGYTF	TGTGCCAGCAGTGAAGCGTTAGGGGGCAGCTATGGCTACACCTTC
TRBD1	TRBV19	TRBJ1-6	few	CASRSGTGSSYNSPLHF	TGTGCCAGTAGATCCGGGACAGGGAGCTCCTATAATTCACCCCTCCACTTT
TRBD1	TRBV29-1	TRBJ1-2	.	CSVEGTGRGYTF	TGCAGCGTCGAAGGGACAGGTAGAGGCTACACCTTC
TRBD1	TRBV6-5	TRBJ1-4	.	CASRTTGASNEKLFF	TGTGCCAGCAGAACCACAGGGGCTTCTAATGAAAAACTGTTTTTT
.	TRBV11-2	TRBJ1-1	.	CASSLELGINTEAFF	TGTGCCAGCAGCTTAGAATTGGGAATAAACACTGAAGCTTTCTTT
TRBD1	TRBV5-1	TRBJ2-5	.	CASRPGTAQETQYF	TGCGCCAGCAGGCCCGGGACAGCCCAAGAGACCCAGTACTTC
.	TRBV5-5	TRBJ2-1	.	CASSLGGQVYNEQFF	TGTGCCAGCAGCTTGGGGGGGCAAGTCTACAATGAGCAGTTCTTC
.	TRBV6-2/TRBV6-3	TRBJ2-5	.	CASSLLRYQETQYF	TGTGCCAGCAGTTTGTTGAGGTACCAAGAGACCCAGTACTTC
.	TRBV3-1/TRBV3-2	TRBJ1-5	.	CASSQGPGNQPQHF	TGTGCCAGCAGCCAAGGGCCAGGGAATCAGCCCCAGCATTTT
TRBD1	TRBV11-2	TRBJ2-7	.	CASSFIPGQGQHEQYF	TGTGCCAGCAGCTTTATACCGGGACAGGGTCAACACGAGCAGTACTTC
.	TRBV19	TRBJ2-3	.	CASQGRPGDYTDTQYF	TGTGCCAGTCAAGGACGGCCAGGGGATTACACAGATACGCAGTATTTT
.	TRBV30	TRBJ1-5	.	CAWSRDTSNQPQHF	TGTGCCTGGAGTCGGGACACTAGCAATCAGCCCCAGCATTTT
.	TRBV6-1	TRBJ2-5	.	CASSERVAETQYF	TGTGCCAGCAGTGAGCGGGTTGCGGAGACCCAGTACTTC
.	TRBV5-6	TRBJ2-7	.	CASSLDANDYEQYF	TGTGCCAGCAGCTTGGACGCGAACGACTACGAGCAGTACTTC
TRBD2	TRBV27	TRBJ2-6	.	CASRAFSGTPHSGANVLTF	TGTGCCAGCAGGGCCTTTAGCGGGACCCCTCACTCTGGGGCCAACGTCCTGACTTTC
.	TRBV7-2	TRBJ1-1	.	CASSLDWTANTEAFF	TGTGCCAGCAGCTTGGACTGGACAGCCAACACTGAAGCTTTCTTT
TRBD1	TRBV2	TRBJ1-2	.	CASRTDRGAYGYTF	TGTGCCAGCAGGACGGACAGGGGGGCCTATGGCTACACCTTC
.	TRBV21-1	TRBJ1-4	.	CASSKIDGGNEKLFF	TGTGCCAGCAGCAAAATCGACGGTGGGAATGAAAAACTGTTTTTT
TRBD1	TRBV27	TRBJ1-4	.	CASSSLDRARDAANEKLFF	TGTGCCAGCAGTTCACTCGACAGGGCCCGCGATGCGGCTAATGAAAAACTGTTTTTT
TRBD2	TRBV5-1	TRBJ2-1	.	CASSRTSGSSYNEQFF	TGCGCCAGCAGCAGGACTAGCGGCAGCTCCTACAATGAGCAGTTCTTC
TRBD1	TRBV7-8	TRBJ1-5	.	CASSRQGTEANQPQHF	TGTGCCAGCAGCCGACAGGGGACGGAAGCCAATCAGCCCCAGCATTTT
.	TRBV7-8	TRBJ2-7	.	CASSSVSVLTYEQYF	TGTGCCAGCAGCTCGGTCTCGGTACTCACCTACGAGCAGTACTTC
.	TRBV18	TRBJ2-5	.	CASSPPLSRGETQYF	TGTGCCAGCTCACCACCGCTGTCCAGAGGGGAGACCCAGTACTTC
.	TRBV6-5	TRBJ2-3	.	CASSYRLRDTQYF	TGTGCCAGCAGTTACAGACTCCGAGATACGCAGTATTTT
.	TRBV29-1	TRBJ1-5	.	CSVRASSNQPQHF	TGCAGCGTTCGGGCCAGTAGCAATCAGCCCCAGCATTTT